This T cell receptor beta chain was retrieved from a study of beta chain features in type 1 diabetes. Regarding the study as a whole: Lower insertion and higher deletion counts appeared at VDJ junctions in type 1 diabetes patients. Shortening that was moderate but significant affected the TCRB CDR3s of Type 1 diabetes patients in all four CD4+ subsets. A possible short-template PCR bias applies equally to patients and controls. In comparison with healthy donors, patients had naive, central memory and Treg TCRB repertoires that appeared more similar.

The CDR3 runs 14 residues. The germline V gene encodes CDR1 SGHRS and CDR2 YFSETQ. V gave up 3 bases and J gave up 3 bases; unmatched junction bases: 0. The study reverse transcribed the entire isolated RNA, so it sequenced expressed TCRB transcripts. Produced via immunoSEQ multiplex PCR; TCRdb's table is partial and in-frame only. In the table there are hundreds of thousands of clones, roughly 8.8% of which are singletons. This clone was counted only a few times. The antigen remains unidentified. The sequenced sample consisted of central memory CD4+ T cells from blood. The chain joins TRBV5-1 to TRBJ2-1; the match to TRBD2 covers 10 bases. The sequence was obtained from a young man with type 1 diabetes. The CDR3 sequence: CASSSSGGYNEQFF. DNA for the CDR3: TGCGCCAGCAGCTCTAGCGGGGGCTACAATGAGCAGTTCTTC.